This entry features one T cell receptor (beta chain) sequence. What it binds is not known. The donors were all Caucasian adults (living in Nashville, Tennessee). Libraries were prepared by immunoSEQ multiplex PCR; TCRdb keeps only in-frame clonotypes and omits some of them. The sample has around 980,000 clones, 75% to 80% seen once. This record comes from a study of shared clonotypes between healthy human individuals. Background on the study: Three plates were used per donor for CD4 naive, three for CD4 memory, two for CD8 naive and one for CD8 memory. General observations from the study: Shared across a few donors were roughly 4.8% of the naive CD4 clonotypes.

CDR1 is SSHAT, CDR2 FNYEAQ, per germline (reference sequence). The CDR3 extends over 13 amino acids. The germline V and J ends were trimmed by 1 base and 11 bases, with 12 bases remaining between them. This chain links TRBV7-7 with TRBJ2-1, with TRBD1 as a possible D gene (6 bases). Material for sequencing was memory CD4+ T cells from PBMCs. Stated subset: CD45RA-negative fraction. The origin of this receptor is a man younger than 35 in good health. Some clones in this sample may be carry-over from other donors' samples. The DNA for the CDR3 is TGTGCCAGCAGCTTAGAGGTAGACAGGCAGCAGTTCTTC. It translates to CASSLEVDRQQFF.